This T cell receptor beta chain was obtained from a study of blood T cell repertoires in COVID-19. In the study overall: PBMCs, B-cell-depleted T cells, or T cells were the source of the cDNA or gDNA that made up the material.

Some clones are missing from TCRdb's copy, which holds only in-frame ones; the method was immunoSEQ multiplex PCR. Of under 150,000 clones listed, approximately 80% are singletons. CDR3 length: 15 residues. Per germline, CDR1 LNHDA and CDR2 SQIVND (reference sequence). V lost 6 bases to trimming and J lost 9 bases, with 21 bases between them. The clonotype originates from a woman aged 50 to 60 with acute or convalescent COVID-19. Sequencing input: peripheral blood. This sequence joins TRBV19 and TRBJ1-3; a weak D match, TRBD1 (6 bases). The CDR3 DNA is TGTGCCAGTAGGGACTTGACAGGCGCCTTCACCACCATATATTTT. Its protein product is CASRDLTGAFTTIYF.